The 4 T cell receptor beta chains below all came from one sample that was sequenced in a study of blood T cell repertoires in COVID-19. The data were produced by immunoSEQ multiplex PCR, yet TCRdb's version contains in-frame clones alone and is incomplete. The table records roughly 240,000 clones, roughly 82% of them present only once. Source material: peripheral blood. The receptors stem from a woman between 65 and 79 years old with acute or convalescent COVID-19.

The CDR3: CASSSGQGVETQYF. The CDR3 nucleotides read TGTGCCAGCAGTTCCGGACAGGGCGTAGAGACCCAGTACTTC. V is TRBV5-4 and J is TRBJ2-5, with 8 bases that match TRBD1. The V gene's germline CDR1 is SGHNT and CDR2 YYREEE (reference sequence). The CDR3 loop spans 14 amino acids. Trimming took 5 bases from V and 4 from J; bases not matched to a gene: 7.

Written as DNA, the CDR3 is TGTGCCAGCAGTTACCGTAGACTTTCCACCGGGGAGCTGTTTTTT. Translation gives CASSYRRLSTGELFF. This chain links TRBV6-5 with TRBJ2-2; D gene ambiguous. The CDR3 runs to 15 residues. Germline CDR1 MNHEY, CDR2 SVGAGI. The V gene lost 2 bases and the J gene lost 4 bases, with 11 bases spanning the gap.

The chain carries TRBV10-3 and TRBJ1-3, with 10 nucleotides matching TRBD1. There are 17 residues in the CDR3. Germline-derived CDR1 and CDR2 are ENHRY and SYGVKD. Trimming removed 2 bases from V and 2 bases from J; junction bases left unmatched: 6. The CDR3 here is CAISELGQGGAGNTIYF. CDR3 nucleotide sequence: TGTGCCATCAGTGAGCTAGGACAGGGGGGAGCTGGAAACACCATATATTTT.

The chain uses TRBV5-1 and TRBJ1-6, with D possibly matching TRBD1 (6 bases). Deletions cut 0 bases from V and 7 bases from J, with 8 bases between. The CDR3 totals 14 residues. Germline values: CDR1 SGHRS, CDR2 YFSETQ. CDR3 nucleotide sequence: TGCGCCAGCAGCTTGGAGGGACAAAATTCACCCCTCCACTTT. Its protein is CASSLEGQNSPLHF.